Shown below are 14 T cell receptor beta chains from a single sample sequenced in a study of shared clonotypes between healthy human individuals. This table comes from immunoSEQ multiplex PCR, and its TCRdb copy is limited to in-frame clones, with some not included. The data hold around 1.9 million clones, with just under 95% observed a single time. Naive CD8 populations comprised CD45RO-negative cells positively selected for CCR7, excluding terminally differentiated effector memory CD45RA+ cells. Source material: naive CD8+ T cells from PBMCs. Receptor source: a man aged 18 to 30 in good health. Some clones in this sample may be carry-over from other donors' samples.

V usage is TRBV6-6 and J usage is TRBJ1-3; D gene unclear. Between the trimmed V and J ends, which lost 5 bases and 0 bases, there was a span of 11 bases. Germline assignment: CDR1 MNHNY and CDR2 SVGAGI (reference sequence). The CDR3 runs to 15 residues. The DNA for the CDR3 is TGTGCCAGCAGTACCGGAGTTATCTCTGGAAACACCATATATTTT. It encodes CASSTGVISGNTIYF.

This clone was observed a single time. The chain links TRBV15 to TRBJ2-7; D assignment may be TRBD1 or TRBD2 (6 bases each). CDR1 and CDR2 (germline): LNHNV, YYDKDF (reference sequence). V was trimmed by 0 bases and J by 3 bases, leaving 15 bases between them. The CDR3 extends over 16 amino acids. CDR3 sequence reads: CATSRDLEGDFYEQYF. The CDR3 DNA is TGTGCCACCAGCAGAGATTTGGAGGGGGACTTCTACGAGCAGTACTTC.

This chain uses TRBV28 with TRBJ2-5; TRBD1 or TRBD2 may be the D gene (5 bases each). CDR3 length: 14 residues. Per the germline V gene, CDR1 is MDHEN and CDR2 is SYDVKM. V was trimmed by 7 bases and J by 0 bases, leaving 12 bases between them. CDR3 sequence (DNA): TGTGCCAGCATTGGGGGAGCCCACCAAGAGACCCAGTACTTC. Translation gives CASIGGAHQETQYF.

The chain carries TRBV7-8 and TRBJ2-3; D ambiguous. The CDR3 contains 15 residues. Per the germline V gene, CDR1 is SGHVS and CDR2 is FQNEAQ. The V gene lost 6 bases and the J gene lost 2 bases, with 15 bases spanning the gap. CDR3 sequence (DNA): TGTGCCAGCAGTCCAAGGGCAGACCACACAGATACGCAGTATTTT. Its translation is CASSPRADHTDTQYF.

This chain connects TRBV20-1 to TRBJ2-7; D unresolved. Germline assignment: CDR1 DFQATT and CDR2 SNEGSKA (reference sequence). V dropped 6 bases and J dropped 6 bases, with 9 bases sitting between them. The CDR3 extends over 10 amino acids. In nucleotides, the CDR3 is TGCAGTGCCAGAATGAGCGAGCAGTACTTC. Its translation is CSARMSEQYF.

The chain has TRBV7-9 and TRBJ2-3; 10 positions agree with TRBD1. V lost 5 bases and J lost 5; bases outside the gene matches: 10. The CDR3 covers 16 residues. Germline CDR1 reads SEHNR; CDR2 reads FQNEAQ (reference sequence). CDR3 sequence (DNA): TGTGCCAGCAGCCTGAGGACAGGGGGGGCCGGAGATACGCAGTATTTT. Its translation is CASSLRTGGAGDTQYF.

The rearrangement links TRBV4-2 to TRBJ2-3, with D perhaps matching TRBD2 (7 bases). Germline CDR1 LGHNA, CDR2 YNFKEQ. V shed 0 bases and J shed 5 bases, with 21 bases lying between them. This CDR3 is 18 amino acids long. The CDR3, as DNA: TGTGCCAGCAGCCAAGATACTGCGGGGGCATTGGGAGAAGATACGCAGTATTTT. As protein: CASSQDTAGALGEDTQYF.

The chain joins TRBV7-9 to TRBJ2-7; 10 nucleotides match TRBD2. Trimming at V came to 5 bases and at J to 6 bases, leaving 10 bases not matched to a gene. CDR1 SEHNR and CDR2 FQNEAQ come from the germline V gene (reference sequence). The CDR3 runs 15 residues. This chain's CDR3 is CASSRKREGPGEQYF. The DNA of the CDR3 is TGTGCCAGCAGCCGAAAGCGGGAGGGCCCTGGCGAGCAGTACTTC.

The chain employs TRBV27 and TRBJ2-3; 11 nucleotides line up with TRBD2. The CDR3 loop spans 18 amino acids. The V gene's germline CDR1 is MNHEY and CDR2 SMNVEV (reference sequence). V dropped 2 bases and J dropped 2; count of bases not matched to a gene: 9. The DNA of the CDR3 is TGTGCCAGCAGTTTACCGACGACTAGCGGGACCCTCACAGATACGCAGTATTTT. It yields the protein CASSLPTTSGTLTDTQYF.

The rearrangement uses TRBV27 and TRBJ1-2; no firm D call. V was cut by 6 bases and J by 7 bases, with 15 bases left in between. CDR3 length: 13 amino acids. Germline V CDR1 and CDR2: MNHEY, SMNVEV (reference sequence). CDR3 loop: CASSPVPTSGYTF. In nucleotides, the CDR3 is TGTGCCAGCAGCCCGGTCCCTACTAGTGGCTACACCTTC.

The chain uses TRBV28 and TRBJ2-7, with D perhaps TRBD1 or TRBD2 (6 bases each). The CDR3 consists of 15 residues. From germline, CDR1 is MDHEN and CDR2 SYDVKM. V was shortened by 6 bases and J by 1 base, with 16 bases between the two germline ends. CDR3 protein: CASRGGIYPSYEQYF. CDR3 bases: TGTGCCAGCAGAGGGGGGATTTACCCTTCCTACGAGCAGTACTTC.

J is TRBJ2-7 and V is TRBV7-6, with TRBD2 identical over 10 bases. V trimming: 5 bases; J trimming: 2 bases; junction bases outside the gene matches: 3. This CDR3 spans 14 amino acids. Germline V gene data show CDR1 as SGHVS and CDR2 as FNYEAQ. Here the CDR3 reads CASSASGRAYEQYF. The CDR3 DNA follows: TGTGCCAGCAGCGCGAGCGGGAGGGCCTACGAGCAGTACTTC.

On this clone: Other DNA variants within this sample encode the same CDR3. V is TRBV27 and J is TRBJ2-7, with D perhaps matching TRBD2 (6 bases). Trimming pared 5 bases from V and 3 bases from J, leaving 17 bases between. The CDR3 has 15 residues. Germline-derived CDR1 and CDR2 are MNHEY and SMNVEV (reference sequence). CDR3 sequence: CASSLTGTGIYEQYF. CDR3 in DNA: TGTGCCAGCAGTCTGACCGGGACTGGAATCTACGAGCAGTACTTC.

V is TRBV27 and J is TRBJ2-7, with 11 bases fitting TRBD1. With V trimmed by 6 bases and J by 6 bases, 7 bases remained unmatched. CDR1 is MNHEY, CDR2 SMNVEV, per germline (reference sequence). The CDR3 sequence is 14 residues long. The CDR3 reads CASRTGQGAGEQYF. The CDR3 bases are TGTGCCAGCAGAACTGGACAGGGGGCAGGCGAGCAGTACTTC.